This TCR beta chain emerged from a study of blood T cell repertoires in COVID-19. Study at large: The United States, Italy and Spain supplied acute and convalescent COVID-19 samples. The analysed material was cDNA or gDNA that came from T cells, B-cell-depleted T cells, or PBMCs.

The authors' processing: How many nucleated cells were present was estimated from reference gene primer amplification. The data were produced by immunoSEQ multiplex PCR, yet TCRdb's version contains in-frame clones alone and is incomplete. The DNA was the basis for D and trimming; V, J and clone size are from that table. The repertoire has roughly 250,000 clones, around four fifths of them found once; the top ten carry approximately 4.5%. This clone was counted at least ten times. Trimming cost V 3 bases and J 3 bases; bases outside gene matches: 3. The CDR3 consists of 15 residues. Germline values: CDR1 SEHNR, CDR2 FQNEAQ (reference sequence).

The sequenced material came from peripheral blood. This TCR derives from a woman aged 70-85 years with acute or convalescent COVID-19. This chain links TRBV7-9 with TRBJ1-4, with 8 bases matching TRBD1. The CDR3, as DNA: TGTGCCAGCAGCTTGTCGGGACAGGCTAATGAAAAACTGTTTTTT. It specifies CASSLSGQANEKLFF.